The present TCR beta chain was sequenced within a study of blood T cells in healthy people across ages. Study observations and caveats: Conclusively comparing naive with antigen-experienced cells was impossible with unsorted PBMCs. Estimates of total diversity, which came from one million sequenced T cells, were considered to be underestimates.

Russia was home to the donors, healthy Caucasian individuals aged roughly 6 to 95. With respect to this clonotype: Its matching antigen is unknown.

Then a second PCR, running about 7 to 11 cycles, was carried out with a sample-barcoded 5' primer and a J-beta primer mix. Each of the samples gave a minimum of 3 million paired-end reads that contained CDR3. TCRdb analysed the 5' RACE reads with MiXCR anew, one entry per CDR3 protein. Here the sample spans about 1.1 million distinct CDR3 sequences, about two fifths being singletons. The CDR3 is made up of 17 amino acids. CDR1 is MNHEY, CDR2 SVGEGT, per germline. The germline V and J ends were trimmed by 7 bases and 4 bases, with 24 bases remaining between them. The sequenced sample was blood. The V call is TRBV6-2 or TRBV6-3, the J call TRBJ2-3; the D gene is possibly TRBD2 (6 bases). This receptor was taken from a man aged 18 to 29 in good health. The CDR3 spells CASTPYEAGTRADTQYF. The CDR3, as DNA: TGTGCCAGCACCCCTTACGAGGCGGGGACGAGGGCAGATACGCAGTATTTT.